These T cell receptor beta chains were read from a single sample in a study of long-term antiretroviral therapy in people with HIV. TCRdb's table, derived via immunoSEQ multiplex PCR, lists solely in-frame clones and lacks some. The sample has about 19,000 clones, 91% seen once; the top ten hold about 9.6%. The source was unsorted PBMCs, collected 3 years after starting antiretroviral therapy. Receptor source: a man in his fifties or sixties with HIV. Both conserved end residues are part of each CDR3. Fields, in order: clone size, J gene, V gene, D gene, CDR3 protein, CDR3 DNA. A D gene is named only where the DNA matches it firmly. The listing skips clone size in some rows; elsewhere it reads once, few, many or a size class.

>.|TRBJ1-1|TRBV6-1|.
CASSEKHSEAFF
TGTGCCAGCAGTGAAAAGCATAGTGAAGCTTTCTTT
>.|TRBJ2-6|TRBV19|.
CASSIVPSGANVLTF
TGTGCCAGTAGTATCGTCCCCTCTGGGGCCAACGTCCTGACTTTC
>.|TRBJ1-2|TRBV10-3|.
CAISETDYGYTF
TGTGCCATCAGTGAGACGGACTATGGCTACACCTTC
>.|TRBJ2-3|TRBV5-1|TRBD2
CASSFTLAGGTDTQYF
TGCGCCAGCAGCTTTACCCTAGCGGGGGGCACAGATACGCAGTATTTT
>once|TRBJ2-7|TRBV15|.
CATSLQVSYEQYF
TGTGCCACCAGCTTGCAGGTAAGCTACGAGCAGTACTTC
>.|TRBJ1-6|TRBV2|TRBD1
CASSGDRGYNSPLHF
TGTGCCAGCAGTGGCGACAGGGGCTATAATTCACCCCTCCACTTT
>.|TRBJ2-7|TRBV5-1|.
CASSWGGQVPYEQYF
TGCGCCAGCAGCTGGGGGGGACAGGTACCCTACGAGCAGTACTTC
>.|TRBJ1-1|TRBV5-1|TRBD1
CASSPLGQGGGTEAFF
TGCGCCAGCAGCCCCCTCGGACAGGGTGGAGGCACTGAAGCTTTCTTT
>.|TRBJ2-4|TRBV4-3|TRBD1
CASSQDIRQGSNIQYF
TGCGCCAGCAGCCAAGATATAAGACAGGGATCGAACATTCAGTACTTC
>.|TRBJ2-7|TRBV6-1|TRBD1
CASSESIGTEYEQYF
TGTGCCAGCAGTGAAAGTATCGGGACAGAGTACGAGCAGTACTTC
>.|TRBJ1-1|TRBV9|.
CASSVATGGKTEAFF
TGTGCCAGCAGCGTAGCTACGGGGGGAAAAACTGAAGCTTTCTTT
>.|TRBJ2-7|TRBV6-4|TRBD1
CASSETGGSYEQYF
TGTGCCAGCAGTGAGACAGGGGGATCCTACGAGCAGTACTTC
>.|TRBJ1-1|TRBV2|.
CASSVGGRHTEAFF
TGTGCCAGCAGTGTTGGGGGAAGGCACACTGAAGCTTTCTTT
>.|TRBJ1-1|TRBV6-1|.
CASMRSEQAPLEAFF
TGTGCCAGCATGCGGTCCGAACAGGCTCCACTTGAAGCTTTCTTT
>.|TRBJ2-1|TRBV29-1|.
CSVRDLLSYNEQFF
TGCAGCGTCCGGGACCTTCTCTCCTACAATGAGCAGTTCTTC
>few|TRBJ2-1|TRBV9|.
CASSVAEVSYNEQFF
TGTGCCAGCAGCGTAGCCGAGGTGAGCTACAATGAGCAGTTCTTC
>.|TRBJ1-5|TRBV29-1|.
CSVGDGWGQPQHF
TGCAGCGTTGGAGACGGTTGGGGCCAGCCCCAGCATTTT
>.|TRBJ2-3|TRBV27|.
CASGHVTDTQYF
TGTGCCAGCGGACATGTCACAGATACGCAGTATTTT
>.|TRBJ1-1|TRBV4-3|TRBD1
CASSPTSDRGPMNTEAFF
TGCGCCAGCAGCCCGACAAGCGACAGGGGGCCGATGAACACTGAAGCTTTCTTT
>once|TRBJ2-1|TRBV4-2|.
CASSSRDLPSNEQFF
TGTGCCAGCAGCAGCCGGGACTTGCCTTCCAATGAGCAGTTCTTC
>.|TRBJ2-7|TRBV27|TRBD2
CASSTQGAGVTYEQYF
TGTGCCAGCAGTACCCAGGGAGCGGGGGTTACCTACGAGCAGTACTTC
>.|TRBJ2-3|TRBV4-3|.
CASSQVPSGTDTQYF
TGCGCCAGCAGCCAAGTCCCTAGTGGCACAGATACGCAGTATTTT
>.|TRBJ1-2|TRBV11-2|TRBD1
CASRRPGQAKANYGYTF
TGTGCCAGCAGACGACCGGGACAGGCAAAAGCTAACTATGGCTACACCTTC
>.|TRBJ2-1|TRBV5-4|.
CASSLGTPSYNEQFF
TGTGCCAGCAGCTTAGGGACTCCTTCCTACAATGAGCAGTTCTTC
>.|TRBJ2-3|TRBV5-6|TRBD2
CASSLGAGGLTDTQYF
TGTGCCAGCAGCTTGGGAGCGGGGGGGCTCACAGATACGCAGTATTTT
>.|TRBJ2-4|TRBV27|.
CASSWFGGAQNIQYF
TGTGCCAGCAGTTGGTTCGGTGGGGCACAAAACATTCAGTACTTC
>.|TRBJ2-7|TRBV29-1|.
CSVEDGDTGTYEQYF
TGCAGCGTTGAAGATGGCGATACGGGGACGTACGAGCAGTACTTC
>.|TRBJ1-1|TRBV2|TRBD1
CASRGQGSTEAFF
TGTGCCAGCAGAGGACAGGGAAGCACTGAAGCTTTCTTT
>.|TRBJ2-1|TRBV5-8|TRBD2
CASSVTSGGGNEQFF
TGTGCCAGCAGCGTAACTAGCGGGGGGGGCAATGAGCAGTTCTTC
>.|TRBJ2-7|TRBV27|.
CASRPGQLSSYEQYF
TGTGCCAGCCGACCGGGCCAGTTGAGCTCCTACGAGCAGTACTTC
>.|TRBJ1-1|TRBV6-5|TRBD1
CASSYGTGGNTEAFF
TGTGCCAGCAGTTACGGGACAGGGGGCAACACTGAAGCTTTCTTT
>.|TRBJ1-1|TRBV30|.
CAWSVNPGFTEAFF
TGTGCCTGGAGTGTAAATCCAGGGTTCACTGAAGCTTTCTTT
>.|TRBJ2-7|TRBV10-3|.
CAISESTLRDTSYEQYF
TGTGCCATCAGTGAGTCGACCCTCCGGGATACCTCCTACGAGCAGTACTTC
>.|TRBJ2-1|TRBV19|TRBD2
CASSMTPGTSGGFVSYNEQFF
TGTGCCAGTAGTATGACCCCCGGGACTAGCGGGGGATTCGTATCCTACAATGAGCAGTTCTTC
>.|TRBJ2-6|TRBV28|.
CASRRDSYSGANVLTF
TGTGCCAGCAGGCGGGACAGCTACTCTGGGGCCAACGTCCTGACTTTC
>.|TRBJ1-5|TRBV9|.
CASSTGLGGQPQHF
TGTGCCAGCAGCACAGGGTTAGGAGGTCAGCCCCAGCATTTT
>.|TRBJ2-3|TRBV7-9|.
CASSLGYGDGTDTQYF
TGTGCCAGCAGCTTAGGTTACGGGGATGGGACAGATACGCAGTATTTT
>.|TRBJ2-7|TRBV19|TRBD2
CASRGLAGSYEQYF
TGTGCCAGTAGAGGACTAGCGGGGAGCTACGAGCAGTACTTC
>.|TRBJ2-7|TRBV5-6|TRBD1
CASSLSAGGKVFEQYF
TGTGCCAGCAGCTTGTCGGCAGGGGGTAAAGTTTTCGAGCAGTACTTC
>once|TRBJ1-4|TRBV4-2|.
CASSRGQGAEKLFF
TGTGCCAGCAGCCGAGGGCAGGGTGCTGAAAAACTGTTTTTT
>.|TRBJ1-4|TRBV15|.
CATSVAGNEKLFF
TGTGCCACCAGTGTGGCGGGTAATGAAAAACTGTTTTTT
>once|TRBJ2-1|TRBV19|TRBD2
CASRLAGGPHNEQFF
TGTGCCAGTAGATTAGCGGGGGGGCCCCACAATGAGCAGTTCTTC
>.|TRBJ2-7|TRBV7-6|TRBD1
CASSVNRGNSYEQYF
TGTGCCAGCAGCGTTAACAGGGGGAACTCCTACGAGCAGTACTTC
>.|TRBJ2-6|TRBV27|TRBD1
CASSPPGGAGANVLTF
TGTGCCAGCAGTCCTCCAGGGGGCGCTGGGGCCAACGTCCTGACTTTC
>.|TRBJ2-3|TRBV27|.
CASSLMGRVTDTQYF
TGTGCCAGCAGTTTAATGGGCAGGGTGACAGATACGCAGTATTTT
>once|TRBJ2-7|TRBV30|.
CAWSASYEQYF
TGTGCCTGGAGCGCAAGCTACGAGCAGTACTTC